The 18 T cell receptor beta chains given below trace back to one sample, sequenced in a study of blood T cell repertoires in COVID-19. Method: immunoSEQ multiplex PCR; TCRdb's copy keeps in-frame clones and lacks some. Among roughly 230,000 clones, approximately 83% were seen once, and the ten largest hold around 3.6%. Sequences were obtained from PBMCs or T cells enriched from blood (not recorded which). Receptors were obtained from a middle-aged man who had recovered from COVID-19.

The chain's CDR3 is CASSIDRVNTGELFF. The CDR3 DNA sequence: TGTGCCAGCAGTATAGACAGGGTAAACACCGGGGAGCTGTTTTTT. J is TRBJ2-2 and V is TRBV11-2, with 7 bases that match TRBD1. The V gene end was trimmed by 6 bases and the J gene end by 2 bases; junction bases not matched to a gene: 6. The CDR3 contains 15 residues. CDR1 SGHAT and CDR2 FQNNGV come from the germline V gene.

A few counts support this clone. The gene calls are TRBV18 and TRBJ2-5; D is unclear. The CDR3 runs 11 residues. Germline assignment: CDR1 KGHSH and CDR2 LQKENI. V dropped 6 bases and J dropped 3 bases, with 5 bases sitting between them. Here the CDR3 reads CASSSEETQYF. In DNA form, the CDR3 reads TGTGCCAGCTCCTCCGAAGAGACCCAGTACTTC.

Details on this clone: The missing conserved phenylalanine or tryptophan at the end of this CDR3 makes a read error likely. The limits of the CDR3 on the DNA are not certain, so only TCRdb's listed CDR3 is given. The J gene is TRBJ1-5, the V gene TRBV19; TRBD1 reflects the table's D call only, with no check against the DNA. The CDR3 totals 11 residues, both ends included. Per germline, CDR1 LNHDA and CDR2 SQIVND (reference sequence). The CDR3 spells CASSMLIQAAL.

The rearrangement links TRBV18 to TRBJ1-1, with D hard to call. V was cut by 4 bases and J by 1 base, with 7 bases left in between. Germline assignment: CDR1 KGHSH and CDR2 LQKENI. This CDR3 region has 13 residues. This CDR3 reads CASSRERNTEAFF. For the CDR3, the DNA is TGTGCCAGCTCACGAGAAAGGAACACTGAAGCTTTCTTT.

The rearrangement uses TRBV7-8 and TRBJ1-2, with 11 positions matching TRBD1. Germline V gene data show CDR1 as SGHVS and CDR2 as FQNEAQ. The junction had 9 bases not matched to a gene; V was cut back by 5 bases and J by 4 bases. The CDR3 runs to 16 residues. CDR3 nucleotides: TGTGCCAGCAGCCCAGCAAAGGGACAGGGGGTCTATGGCTACACCTTC. Residues: CASSPAKGQGVYGYTF.

This chain uses TRBV29-1 with TRBJ2-1; TRBD2 matches 7 bases. This CDR3 has 13 amino acids. Germline-derived CDR1 and CDR2 are SQVTM and ANQGSEA. The ends lost 6 bases at V and 9 bases at J; junction bases unmatched: 11. CDR3 DNA sequence: TGCAGCGTCCAAGCGGGACCAGCCGGTGAGCAGTTCTTC. Amino acid sequence: CSVQAGPAGEQFF.

The rearrangement links TRBV5-1 to TRBJ2-7; 7 bases align to TRBD1. V lost 1 base to trimming and J lost 4 bases; unmatched junction nucleotides: 5. CDR3 length: 14 amino acids. CDR1 and CDR2 from the germline V gene are SGHRS and YFSETQ. In DNA, the CDR3 is TGCGCCAGCAGCTTGACAGGGGTTACGTACGAGCAGTACTTC. It specifies CASSLTGVTYEQYF.

The chain joins TRBV15 to TRBJ2-5; 10 bases are shared with TRBD1. Germline loops: CDR1 LNHNV, CDR2 YYDKDF (reference sequence). V lost 6 bases, J lost 4 bases, and 8 bases stayed unmatched. The CDR3 sequence is 15 residues long. The CDR3 nucleotides read TGTGCCACCAGAGGAGCCGGGACAGGGGTAGAGACCCAGTACTTC. Encoded protein: CATRGAGTGVETQYF.

The chain joins TRBV30 to TRBJ2-1; TRBD1 matches 12 bases. The CDR3 runs 16 residues. Germline V lookup: CDR1 GTSNPN, CDR2 SVGIG (reference sequence). The trim removed 0 bases at V and 10 bases at J, leaving 10 bases unmatched. The DNA of the CDR3 is TGTGCCTGGAGTGTGAGAACCGGGACAGGGGGCGGAGAGCAGTTCTTC. It yields the protein CAWSVRTGTGGGEQFF. Filled out from reference TRBV30 and TRBJ2-1, the complete variable domain reads SQTIHQWPATLVQPVGSPLSLECTVEGTSNPNLYWYRQAAGRGLQLLFYSVGIGQISSEVPQNLSASRPQDRQFILSSKKLLLSDSGFYLCAWSVRTGTGGGEQFFGPGTRLTVL.

The rearrangement joins TRBV10-3 to TRBJ1-1; D may be TRBD1 (6 bases). The CDR3 sequence is 14 residues long. Looked up from germline, CDR1 is ENHRY and CDR2 is SYGVKD. Trimming pared 7 bases from V and 5 bases from J, leaving 17 bases between. This chain's CDR3 is CAIMAGGQGTEAFF. The DNA for the CDR3 is TGTGCCATCATGGCCGGGGGGCAGGGGACTGAAGCTTTCTTT.

The chain employs TRBV5-6 and TRBJ1-1; D might be TRBD1 (6 bases). The CDR3 loop spans 17 amino acids. The germline gives CDR1 SGHDT, CDR2 YYEEEE. Trimming stripped 0 bases from V and 0 bases from J, with 15 bases between. As DNA, the CDR3 is TGTGCCAGCAGCTTGGACACAGGGATCTCGATGAACACTGAAGCTTTCTTT. Protein sequence: CASSLDTGISMNTEAFF.

The CDR3 loop reads CASRLGTGGYNQPQHF. The CDR3 DNA follows: TGTGCCAGCAGGCTCGGGACAGGGGGTTATAATCAGCCCCAGCATTTT. This sequence joins TRBV2 and TRBJ1-5, with 11 positions matching TRBD1. Germline V gene sequence: CDR1 SNHLY, CDR2 FYNNEI. The junction had 8 bases not matched to a gene; V was cut back by 6 bases and J by 4 bases. There are 16 residues in the CDR3.

The table lists this clone with a count of one. V gene TRBV7-3 combines with J gene TRBJ1-1; TRBD1 might be the D (6 bases). Trimming stripped 5 bases from V and 6 bases from J, with 16 bases between. The CDR3 runs to 14 residues. In germline, CDR1 is SGHTA, CDR2 FQGTGA. In nucleotides, the CDR3 is TGTGCCAGCAGCCTGGGGGCAGGCGGCGCTGAAGCTTTCTTT. Protein product: CASSLGAGGAEAFF.

The chain employs TRBV19 and TRBJ2-7; 7 bases are a match to TRBD1. The CDR3 is 16 residues long. Germline CDR1 is LNHDA and CDR2 is SQIVND (reference sequence). V dropped 4 bases and J dropped 0; count of bases not matched to a gene: 9. CDR3 nucleotide sequence: TGTGCCAGTAGTACCTGGGACAGCGCCAGCTCCTACGAGCAGTACTTC. It is translated as CASSTWDSASSYEQYF.

This clone has just a few counts. The rearrangement uses TRBV5-1 and TRBJ1-2; 8 bases align to TRBD1. CDR3 length equals 14 residues. Germline V CDR1 and CDR2: SGHRS, YFSETQ. With 8 bases clipped from V and 0 bases from J, the junction kept 6 bases outside the gene matches. The CDR3 here is CASRTGSANYGYTF. CDR3 in DNA: TGCGCCAGTAGGACAGGGTCGGCTAACTATGGCTACACCTTC. The variable domain in full, completed from reference TRBV5-1 and TRBJ1-2, reads KAGVTQTPRYLIKTRGQQVTLSCSPISGHRSVSWYQQTPGQGLQFLFEYFSETQRNKGNFPGRFSGRQFSNSRSEMNVSTLELGDSALYLCASRTGSANYGYTFGSGTRLTVV.

This chain uses TRBV5-4 with TRBJ2-1; D is ambiguous. The length of the CDR3 is 15 residues. The V end was cut by 7 bases, the J end by 3 bases, with 17 bases between. Germline values: CDR1 SGHNT, CDR2 YYREEE (reference sequence). CDR3 loop: CASRRTSGLYNEQFF. The CDR3 bases are TGTGCCAGCCGTAGAACTTCAGGCCTCTACAATGAGCAGTTCTTC.

The chain combines TRBV10-3 with TRBJ1-1; D is uncertain. Looked up from germline, CDR1 is ENHRY and CDR2 is SYGVKD. Trimming removed 5 bases from V and 5 bases from J, with 9 bases in between. The CDR3 has 12 residues. CDR3 sequence: CAISPSGTEAFF. The CDR3 coding sequence is TGTGCCATCAGTCCCTCGGGTACTGAAGCTTTCTTT.

This chain joins TRBV5-1 and TRBJ1-3; tentatively, D is TRBD1 (5 bases). The germline CDR1 and CDR2 sequences are SGHRS and YFSETQ. This CDR3 comprises 16 residues. Trimming took 2 bases from V and 0 from J, leaving 12 bases between them. In DNA, the CDR3 is TGCGCCAGCAGCTTAGCGGGGACGGACTCTGGAAACACCATATATTTT. Translating gives CASSLAGTDSGNTIYF.